The 8 T cell receptor beta chains listed next were all sequenced from one sample in a study of CD8+ T cells in alopecia areata. Roughly five patients had their CD4+ cells sorted into CD25+CD127- cells. As the sequencing template, cDNA was produced by extracting RNA and reverse transcribing it. The method was immunoSEQ multiplex PCR; TCRdb's version includes in-frame clones alone and lacks a portion of them. This table has approximately 40,000 clones, 45% to 55% appearing once. Sequenced sample: CD4+ Tregs sorted from blood. The receptors originated from a human donor with alopecia areata.

V usage is TRBV7-2 and J usage is TRBJ2-2; 8 bases align to TRBD1. Germline V gives CDR1 SGHTA, CDR2 FQGNSA. There are 16 residues in the CDR3. V shed 2 bases and J 5 bases; nucleotides not matched to a gene: 7. CDR3 loop: CASSLRQGAGTGELFF. The CDR3 DNA sequence: TGTGCCAGCAGCTTAAGGCAGGGGGCGGGTACCGGGGAGCTGTTTTTT.

The table lists this clone with a few counts. The chain joins TRBV2 to TRBJ1-1; D perhaps matches TRBD1 (5 bases). Trimming pared 7 bases from V and 4 bases from J, leaving 22 bases between. The germline V gene encodes CDR1 SNHLY and CDR2 FYNNEI. This CDR3 contains 16 residues. In nucleotides, the CDR3 is TGTGCCAGCATCAACAACCCTTGGGACGGGGCCACTGAAGCTTTCTTT. The encoded protein is CASINNPWDGATEAFF.

The chain employs TRBV7-3 and TRBJ2-3, with D perhaps matching TRBD1 or TRBD2 (5 bases each). The V end was cut by 2 bases, the J end by 7 bases, with 7 bases between. CDR3 length equals 12 residues. Germline values: CDR1 SGHTA, CDR2 FQGTGA. CDR3 loop: CASSLGGNTQYF. CDR3 DNA sequence: TGTGCCAGCAGCTTAGGGGGAAATACGCAGTATTTT.

The chain employs TRBV4-1 and TRBJ1-1; no firm D call. CDR3 length equals 15 residues. The V and J ends lost 0 bases and 4 bases respectively, with 12 bases between them. Germline assignment: CDR1 MGHRA and CDR2 YSYEKL. The CDR3 reads CASSQDRVSATEAFF. Here the CDR3 DNA reads TGCGCCAGCAGCCAAGATCGGGTCAGTGCCACTGAAGCTTTCTTT.

A note on this clone: One junction end disagrees with the germline gene, perhaps due to a read error. V gene TRBV7-9 combines with J gene TRBJ2-7, with a tentative D call TRBD2 (5 bases). Germline V gives CDR1 SEHNR, CDR2 FQNEAQ (reference sequence). The CDR3 consists of 14 residues. The CDR3 here is CASSLAEQSYEQYF. Written as DNA, the CDR3 is TGTGCCAGCAGCCTAGCTGAGCAGTCCTACGAGCAGTACTTC.

This sequence joins TRBV29-1 and TRBJ2-5; D is perhaps TRBD1 (6 bases). V lost 7 bases and J 4 bases, leaving 16 bases between the germline ends. Germline CDR1 reads SQVTM; CDR2 reads ANQGSEA. The CDR3 extends over 13 amino acids. The CDR3 DNA is TGCAGCGCTACCCACAGGGTTCGAGAGACCCAGTACTTC. It specifies CSATHRVRETQYF. Full variable domain (outside the CDR3, taken from reference TRBV29-1 and TRBJ2-5): SAVISQKPSRDICQRGTSLTIQCQVDSQVTMMFWYRQQPGQSLTLIATANQGSEATYESGFVIDKFPISRPNLTFSTLTVSNMSPEDSSIYLCSATHRVRETQYFGPGTRLLVL.

The V and J genes are TRBV5-6 and TRBJ2-1; D uncertain. The germline V and J ends were trimmed by 6 bases and 0 bases, with 16 bases remaining between them. CDR1 is SGHDT and CDR2 is YYEEEE in the germline V gene. This CDR3 has 16 residues. This CDR3 reads CASTEDPTSSYNEQFF. Written as DNA, the CDR3 is TGTGCCAGCACCGAAGATCCTACGAGCTCCTACAATGAGCAGTTCTTC.

This chain joins TRBV19 and TRBJ1-5; D uncertain. The CDR3 spans 13 residues. Trimming took 2 bases from V and 5 from J, leaving 7 bases between them. Germline values: CDR1 LNHDA, CDR2 SQIVND (reference sequence). The chain's CDR3 is CASSIFADQPQHF. In DNA, the CDR3 is TGTGCCAGTAGTATATTTGCGGATCAGCCCCAGCATTTT.